This entry lists 19 T cell receptor beta chains sequenced from one sample in a study of T-cell reconstitution after alpha-beta-depleted transplantation in children. Library preparation (for TCRbeta) was performed with unique molecular identifiers. TCRdb recomputed calls from the PCR reads with MiXCR, one row per CDR3 protein. The table includes hundreds of thousands of distinct CDR3 sequences, around 16% detected once. The source was PBMCs from the stem cell graft donor, collected from the stem cell graft. These receptors were taken from a human donor who donated a stem cell graft to a child with acute myeloid leukemia.

This clonotype was counted ten times or more. The chain employs TRBV20-1 and TRBJ2-3; D uncertain. Trimming removed 6 bases from V and 7 bases from J, with 14 bases in between. The CDR3 is made up of 12 amino acids. Per the germline V gene, CDR1 is DFQATT and CDR2 is SNEGSKA (reference sequence). The CDR3 here is CSAADRINTQYF. The DNA of the CDR3 is TGCAGTGCAGCTGACCGAATAAATACGCAGTATTTT.

This clonotype was counted only a few times. The rearrangement links TRBV14 to TRBJ1-5, with no clear D. CDR3 length equals 17 residues. Trimming left V 5 bases short and J 4 bases short, with 21 bases between. CDR1 and CDR2 (germline): SGHDN, FVKESK. Written as DNA, the CDR3 is TGTGCCAGCAGCGCGGAAAGTACCCCGCAGCGGAATCAGCCCCAGCATTTT. This gives the protein CASSAESTPQRNQPQHF.

This chain uses TRBV13 with TRBJ2-2; D is undetermined. The CDR3 is made up of 13 amino acids. Per the germline V gene, CDR1 is PRHDT and CDR2 is FYEKMQ (reference sequence). V was pared by 5 bases and J by 6 bases, with 10 bases between. CDR3 in amino acids: CASSNQLAGELFF. CDR3 DNA sequence: TGTGCCAGCAGCAACCAACTCGCCGGGGAGCTGTTTTTT.

This clonotype was counted at least ten times. The rearrangement uses TRBV15 and TRBJ2-1, with D unresolved. Germline V gene data show CDR1 as LNHNV and CDR2 as YYDKDF (reference sequence). The CDR3 spans 14 residues. V lost 0 bases and J 6 bases, leaving 9 bases between the germline ends. CDR3 DNA sequence: TGTGCCACCAGCAGAGATTTCCAGTTCAATGAGCAGTTCTTC. It encodes CATSRDFQFNEQFF.

This clonotype was detected ten times or more. The V gene is TRBV12-3 or TRBV12-4, the J gene TRBJ2-7, with D tentatively TRBD1 (6 bases). This CDR3 comprises 12 residues. The V gene lost 2 bases and the J gene lost 6 bases, with 8 bases spanning the gap. In DNA, the CDR3 is TGTGCCAGCAGTTTAAGAGGGGGCGAGCAGTACGTC. It yields the protein CASSLRGGEQYV.

V and J are TRBV9 and TRBJ1-5; D possibly corresponds to TRBD1 (6 bases). The ends were cut back, 0 bases at V and 4 bases at J, with 11 bases in the middle. CDR1 and CDR2 from the germline V gene are SGDLS and YYNGEE. This CDR3 spans 15 amino acids. CDR3 protein: CASSVGTASNQPQHF. CDR3 sequence (DNA): TGTGCCAGCAGCGTAGGGACAGCCTCAAATCAGCCCCAGCATTTT.

This clonotype has more than one count but fewer than ten. V is TRBV7-8 and J is TRBJ1-4; 8 bases map to TRBD1. The V gene end was trimmed by 3 bases and the J gene end by 8 bases; junction bases not matched to a gene: 8. The CDR3 covers 15 residues. Germline values: CDR1 SGHVS, CDR2 FQNEAQ. The CDR3 DNA sequence: TGTGCCAGCAGCTTGTTCAGGGGGCGCGAGGAAAAACTGTTTTTT. It specifies CASSLFRGREEKLFF.

The sample holds many counts of this clonotype. This sequence joins TRBV6-5 and TRBJ2-3; 11 positions agree with TRBD2. This CDR3 region has 14 residues. The germline gives CDR1 MNHEY, CDR2 SVGAGI. Losses at the gene ends were 8 bases for V and 6 bases for J; bases not matched to a gene: 7. CDR3 sequence: CASALSGGADTQYF. CDR3 nucleotides: TGTGCCAGCGCCCTTAGCGGGGGGGCGGATACGCAGTATTTT.

This clonotype was seen many times. V is TRBV7-2 and J is TRBJ1-5; TRBD1 aligns across 7 bases. The ends lost 3 bases at V and 6 bases at J; junction bases unmatched: 17. This CDR3 is 18 amino acids long. Germline V gene sequence: CDR1 SGHTA, CDR2 FQGNSA. The CDR3 protein is CASSLQGGSHRESQPQHF. Written as DNA, the CDR3 is TGTGCCAGCAGCTTGCAGGGGGGGAGTCACAGGGAAAGTCAGCCCCAGCATTTT. Full variable domain (rest looked up from reference TRBV7-2 and TRBJ1-5): GAGVSQSPSNKVTEKGKDVELRCDPISGHTALYWYRQSLGQGLEFLIYFQGNSAPDKSGLPSDRFSAERTGGSVSTLTIQRTQQEDSAVYLCASSLQGGSHRESQPQHFGDGTRLSIL.

This chain connects TRBV6-1 to TRBJ2-5, with 9 bases aligning to TRBD1. The CDR3 loop spans 17 amino acids. J gave up 5 bases and V 6 bases, and 16 bases lay outside the gene matches. Germline assignment: CDR1 MNHNS and CDR2 SASEGT. CDR3 residues: CASRSPKQGAVDETQYF. CDR3 sequence (DNA): TGTGCCAGCAGGTCCCCCAAACAGGGGGCGGTGGATGAGACCCAGTACTTC.

The rearrangement uses TRBV3-1 and TRBJ2-7, with 8 bases aligning to TRBD2. From germline, CDR1 is LGHDT and CDR2 YNNKEL (reference sequence). The CDR3 is 15 amino acids. The junction had 8 bases not matched to a gene; V was cut back by 0 bases and J by 7 bases. CDR3 sequence: CASSQDTAGAVEQYF. CDR3 DNA sequence: TGTGCCAGCAGCCAAGATACAGCGGGGGCCGTAGAGCAGTACTTC.

This clonotype has at least ten counts. This rearrangement joins TRBV5-1 to TRBJ2-1, with D hard to call. This CDR3 spans 13 amino acids. Germline V gene data show CDR1 as SGHRS and CDR2 as YFSETQ. The germline V and J ends were trimmed by 1 base and 8 bases, with 10 bases remaining between them. Here the CDR3 DNA reads TGCGCCAGCAGCTTGTTTAGGTGGGATGAGCAGTTCTTC. As protein: CASSLFRWDEQFF.

The chain employs TRBV12-3 or TRBV12-4 and TRBJ2-7; 7 bases are shared with TRBD1. The CDR3 extends over 13 amino acids. The junction had 5 bases not matched to a gene; V was cut back by 8 bases and J by 1 base. As DNA, the CDR3 is TGTGCCAGCGGATCGGGACAGTCCTACGAGCAGTACTTC. This translates into CASGSGQSYEQYF.

This clonotype came up many times. This chain links TRBV29-1 with TRBJ1-1, with a tentative D call TRBD1 (5 bases). V shed 0 bases and J shed 6 bases, with 14 bases lying between them. Germline V gives CDR1 SQVTM, CDR2 ANQGSEA. The CDR3 length is 14 residues. In nucleotides, the CDR3 is TGCAGCGTTGAAGACGGGCCTGGGGACGCTGAAGCTTTCTTT. This encodes CSVEDGPGDAEAFF. The complete variable domain, with remaining parts taken from reference TRBV29-1 and TRBJ1-1, reads SAVISQKPSRDICQRGTSLTIQCQVDSQVTMMFWYRQQPGQSLTLIATANQGSEATYESGFVIDKFPISRPNLTFSTLTVSNMSPEDSSIYLCSVEDGPGDAEAFFGQGTRLTVV.

Here the CDR3 reads CASSSERQADSGANVLTF. The CDR3 DNA is TGCGCCAGCAGCTCCGAGAGACAGGCTGACTCTGGGGCCAACGTCCTGACTTTC. V usage is TRBV5-1 and J usage is TRBJ2-6, with TRBD1 as a possible D gene (6 bases). V lost 3 bases to trimming and J lost 0 bases, with 16 bases between them. Germline CDR1 and CDR2: SGHRS and YFSETQ. This CDR3 comprises 18 residues.

This clonotype was seen at least ten times. The gene calls are TRBV20-1 and TRBJ2-7; unclear D gene. Germline V gene data show CDR1 as DFQATT and CDR2 as SNEGSKA (reference sequence). This CDR3 has 14 amino acids. With 6 bases removed from V and 3 bases from J, the gap between germline ends came to 18 bases. This CDR3 reads CSASVSTSYYEQYF. The CDR3 DNA sequence: TGCAGTGCCAGTGTCTCGACTTCTTACTACGAGCAGTACTTC.

This clonotype was counted at least ten times. The CDR3 loop reads CSVEDPRANYNEQFF. The CDR3 coding sequence is TGCAGCGTTGAAGATCCTAGGGCCAACTACAATGAGCAGTTCTTC. The V and J genes are TRBV29-1 and TRBJ2-1; D is uncertain. CDR3 length: 15 amino acids. The V and J ends lost 0 bases and 3 bases respectively, with 12 bases between them. Germline values: CDR1 SQVTM, CDR2 ANQGSEA.

CDR3 DNA: TGCAGTGCATCCAGGACAGGATCCCTCATCGAGACCCAGTACTTC. Translating gives CSASRTGSLIETQYF. This chain links TRBV20-1 with TRBJ2-5; TRBD1 matches at 7 bases. This CDR3 comprises 15 residues. Germline V gives CDR1 DFQATT, CDR2 SNEGSKA (reference sequence). V was clipped by 6 bases and J by 5 bases; unmatched bases: 15.

This clonotype has more than one count but fewer than ten. V is TRBV4-3 and J is TRBJ1-2, with TRBD1 matching over 8 bases. J lost 4 bases, V lost 5 bases, and 6 bases had no gene match. This CDR3 spans 14 amino acids. CDR1 is LGHNA, CDR2 YSLEER, per germline. CDR3 loop: CASSKDRVGYGYTF. As DNA, the CDR3 is TGCGCCAGCAGCAAGGACAGGGTTGGCTATGGCTACACCTTC.